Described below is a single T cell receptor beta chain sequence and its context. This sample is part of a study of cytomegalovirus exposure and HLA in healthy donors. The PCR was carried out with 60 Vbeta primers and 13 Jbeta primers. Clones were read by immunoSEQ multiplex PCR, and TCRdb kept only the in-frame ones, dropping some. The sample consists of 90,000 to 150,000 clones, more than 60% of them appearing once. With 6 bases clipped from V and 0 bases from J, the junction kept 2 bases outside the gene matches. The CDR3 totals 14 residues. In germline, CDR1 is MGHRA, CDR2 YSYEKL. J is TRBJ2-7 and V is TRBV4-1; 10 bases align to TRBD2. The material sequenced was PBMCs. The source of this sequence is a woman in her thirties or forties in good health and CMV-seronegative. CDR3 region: CASRERGGSYEQYF. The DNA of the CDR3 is TGCGCCAGCAGAGAGCGGGGGGGCTCCTACGAGCAGTACTTC.